This record concerns one T cell receptor (beta chain) sequence. Its cognate antigen is unknown. No conserved phenylalanine or tryptophan ends this CDR3, so it is likely a read error. The data are from a study of tumor and adjacent non-tumor tissue in lung cancer. Study-wide background: On average, productive TCRbeta reads reached about 4.17 million per sample. General observations from the study: TCR diversity was significantly greater in tumor than normal lung tissue.

A modified ARM-PCR protocol with three rounds of nested PCR amplified TCRbeta. TCRdb re-called the multiplex PCR reads through MiXCR, storing one row per CDR3 protein. The sample shows over 100,000 distinct CDR3 sequences, roughly 80% of them seen only once. This sample's RNA came from whole unsorted tissue. Germline loops: CDR1 SGHNT, CDR2 YENEEA. The CDR3 contains 11 residues. The chain recombines TRBV11-3 with TRBJ2-5; no reliable D call. Source material: lung tumor tissue. This receptor was identified in a woman in her sixties or seventies with non-small cell lung cancer. The CDR3 loop is CVSSPGETQYL. CDR3 DNA sequence: TGTGTCAGCAGCCCTGGAGAGACCCAGTACCTC.